The source of this T cell receptor (beta chain) is a study of blood T cell repertoires in COVID-19. Overall study: Whether acute or convalescent, the COVID-19 samples came from the United States, Italy and Spain. In each case, the material was cDNA or gDNA derived from T cells, B-cell-depleted T cells, or PBMCs.

The Seattle patients joined while their infection was active and were tracked longitudinally afterward. CDR1 SGHDT and CDR2 YYEEEE come from the germline V gene. Trimming removed 7 bases from V and 5 bases from J; junction bases left unmatched: 9. The CDR3 has 15 residues. As processed by the authors: Using reference gene primer amplification, nucleated cell counts were estimated. Assay used: immunoSEQ multiplex PCR; TCRdb lists only in-frame clones, some missing. The V and J calls and clone size are taken from that table; D and trimming were inferred from the DNA. Of fewer than 200,000 clones listed, 70% to 90% are singletons.

This receptor was taken from a woman aged 45-60 years with COVID-19, enrolled during active disease. This chain links TRBV5-6 with TRBJ2-3, with 11 positions matching TRBD2. The sample taken for sequencing was peripheral blood. The CDR3 region is CASLGLAGGGDTQYF. The CDR3 bases are TGTGCCAGCCTGGGGCTAGCGGGGGGAGGAGATACGCAGTATTTT.